This T cell receptor beta chain came from a study of response to subunit inactivated influenza vaccine. Findings and limits, study-wide: Few new T cells, the authors suggested, are recruited by each seasonal influenza vaccination.

The CDR3 has 18 residues. The V gene lost 5 bases and the J gene lost 0 bases, with 23 bases spanning the gap. Per the germline V gene, CDR1 is SGHAT and CDR2 is FQDESV (reference sequence). A word on this clonotype: Its antigen is as yet unknown.

TCRdb fed the RT-PCR reads into MiXCR, producing one record per CDR3 protein. The sample shows around 500,000 distinct CDR3 sequences, about a tenth of them seen only once. The rearrangement uses TRBV11-1 and TRBJ2-7; D assignment may be TRBD1 or TRBD2 (5 bases each). The material sequenced was PBMCs from blood, taken around seven weeks after vaccination. This receptor was taken from a man over 45 who received an inactivated influenza vaccine. Here the CDR3 reads CASSPPPRPGRSSYEQYF. The DNA for the CDR3 is TGTGCCAGCAGCCCGCCCCCCCGTCCGGGACGGAGCTCCTACGAGCAGTACTTC.